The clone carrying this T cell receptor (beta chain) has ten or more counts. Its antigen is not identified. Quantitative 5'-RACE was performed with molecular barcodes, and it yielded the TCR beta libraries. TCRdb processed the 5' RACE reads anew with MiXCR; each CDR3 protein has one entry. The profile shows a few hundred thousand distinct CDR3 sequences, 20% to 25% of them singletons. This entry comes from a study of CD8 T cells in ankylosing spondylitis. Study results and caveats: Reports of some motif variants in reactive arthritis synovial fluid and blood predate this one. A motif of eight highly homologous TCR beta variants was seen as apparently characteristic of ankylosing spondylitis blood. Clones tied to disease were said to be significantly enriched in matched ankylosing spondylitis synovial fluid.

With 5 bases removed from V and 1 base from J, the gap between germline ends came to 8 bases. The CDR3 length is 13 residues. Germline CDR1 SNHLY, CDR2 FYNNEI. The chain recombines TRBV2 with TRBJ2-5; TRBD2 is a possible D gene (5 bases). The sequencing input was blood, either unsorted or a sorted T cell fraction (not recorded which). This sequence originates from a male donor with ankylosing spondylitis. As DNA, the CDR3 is TGTGCCAGCAGTTTAAGCGGCCAAGAGACCCAGTACTTC. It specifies CASSLSGQETQYF.